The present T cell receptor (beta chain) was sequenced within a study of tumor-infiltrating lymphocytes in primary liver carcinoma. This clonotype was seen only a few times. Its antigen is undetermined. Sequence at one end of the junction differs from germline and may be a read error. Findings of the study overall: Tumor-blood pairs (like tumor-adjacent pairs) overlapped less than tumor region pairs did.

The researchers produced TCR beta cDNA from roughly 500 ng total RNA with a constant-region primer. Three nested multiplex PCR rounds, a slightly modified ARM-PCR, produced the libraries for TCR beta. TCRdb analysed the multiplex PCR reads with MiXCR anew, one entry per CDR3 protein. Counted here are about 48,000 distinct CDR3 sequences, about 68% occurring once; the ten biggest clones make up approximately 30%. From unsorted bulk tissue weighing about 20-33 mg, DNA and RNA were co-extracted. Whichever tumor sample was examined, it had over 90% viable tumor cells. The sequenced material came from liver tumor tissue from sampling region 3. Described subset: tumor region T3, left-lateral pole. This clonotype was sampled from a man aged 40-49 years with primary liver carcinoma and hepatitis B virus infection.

CDR3 coding DNA: TGTAGTGCCCCTGGACAGGGGGCTACCTCAGGGGAGACCCAGTACTTC. Amino acid sequence: CSAPGQGATSGETQYF. This chain joins TRBV20-1 and TRBJ2-5; the match to TRBD1 covers 11 bases. CDR1 and CDR2 (germline): DFQATT, SNEGSKA (reference sequence). The CDR3 sequence is 16 residues long.